The next 32 T cell receptor beta chains were all read from a single sample in a study of response to subunit inactivated influenza vaccine. In TCRdb, the RT-PCR reads were re-called with MiXCR into one record per CDR3 protein. Found here are fewer than 600,000 distinct CDR3 sequences, roughly 7.9% of them singletons; the top ten hold about an eighth. The sequencing here drew on PBMCs from blood, taken about 24 months after vaccination. All receptors come from a man in his fifties or sixties who received an inactivated influenza vaccine.

The V and J genes are TRBV20-1 and TRBJ1-2, with TRBD1 as a possible D gene (6 bases). CDR1 and CDR2 from the germline V gene are DFQATT and SNEGSKA (reference sequence). The CDR3 is 12 residues long. The germline V and J ends were trimmed by 3 bases and 12 bases, with 17 bases remaining between them. CDR3 sequence reads: CSAREGERLNTF. DNA of the CDR3: TGCAGTGCTAGGGAGGGGGAGCGTCTAAACACCTTC.

This clonotype was counted many times. This chain uses TRBV12-3 or TRBV12-4 with TRBJ2-3; 7 bases align to TRBD2. V shed 6 bases and J 1 base; nucleotides not matched to a gene: 4. This CDR3 comprises 14 residues. The CDR3 sequence: CASSPGGGTDTQYF. The CDR3 nucleotides read TGTGCCAGCAGCCCTGGGGGGGGCACAGATACGCAGTATTTT.

This rearrangement joins TRBV7-2 to TRBJ1-2; 9 positions match TRBD1. CDR1 SGHTA and CDR2 FQGNSA come from the germline V gene. Trimming at V came to 0 bases and at J to 7 bases, leaving 0 bases not matched to a gene. The CDR3 consists of 13 residues. CDR3 in amino acids: CASSLAQGAGYTF. Written as DNA, the CDR3 is TGTGCCAGCAGCTTAGCACAGGGGGCTGGCTACACCTTC.

V usage is TRBV6-6 and J usage is TRBJ2-1; a possible D gene is TRBD2 (6 bases). There are 13 residues in the CDR3. V lost 6 bases and J lost 4, with 10 bases in between. The germline gives CDR1 MNHNY, CDR2 SVGAGI (reference sequence). DNA of the CDR3: TGTGCCAGCAGGGACGGGACTTACAATGAGCAGTTCTTC. This codes for CASRDGTYNEQFF.

V gene TRBV10-1 combines with J gene TRBJ2-7; 15 nucleotides line up with TRBD2. Germline assignment: CDR1 WNHNN and CDR2 SYGVQD (reference sequence). This CDR3 is built from 15 residues. The ends lost 3 bases at V and 6 bases at J; junction bases unmatched: 3. The CDR3 spells CASSDPGLAGGEQYF. The CDR3 DNA sequence: TGCGCCAGCAGTGACCCGGGACTAGCGGGGGGCGAGCAGTACTTC.

The gene calls are TRBV20-1 and TRBJ2-1; a possible D gene is TRBD1 (5 bases). V was cut by 0 bases and J by 4 bases, with 13 bases left in between. The length of the CDR3 is 15 residues. CDR1 is DFQATT and CDR2 is SNEGSKA in the germline V gene (reference sequence). CDR3 nucleotide sequence: TGCAGTGCTAGAGATAGGGGAATGGGGTACAATGAGCAGTTCTTC. It yields the protein CSARDRGMGYNEQFF.

This clonotype occurred a few times. The V gene is TRBV6-2 or TRBV6-3, the J gene TRBJ2-3; no definite D call. CDR1 and CDR2 (germline): MNHEY, SVGEGT. Between the trimmed V and J ends, which lost 6 bases and 0 bases, there was a span of 16 bases. The CDR3 extends over 16 amino acids. CDR3 DNA: TGTGCCAGCAGCACGGTCGGCATCCCTAGCACAGATACGCAGTATTTT. Its protein product is CASSTVGIPSTDTQYF.

A few counts support this clonotype. This rearrangement joins TRBV11-2 to TRBJ1-2, with D maybe TRBD1 (5 bases). The CDR3 is made up of 13 amino acids. V was pared by 5 bases and J by 5 bases, with 12 bases between. Germline values: CDR1 SGHAT, CDR2 FQNNGV. The CDR3 DNA sequence: TGTGCCAGCAGCCACAGGCGAGGGTATGGCTACACCTTC. Residues: CASSHRRGYGYTF.

The gene calls are TRBV28 and TRBJ1-1; D not certain. Trimming removed 2 bases from V and 3 bases from J, with 7 bases in between. CDR3 length: 13 amino acids. From germline, CDR1 is MDHEN and CDR2 SYDVKM. The CDR3: CASSLLVDTEAFF. The CDR3 DNA reads TGTGCCAGCAGTTTACTGGTGGACACTGAAGCTTTCTTT.

This clonotype has ten or more counts. This chain links TRBV7-8 with TRBJ2-2; perhaps D is TRBD1 or TRBD2 (5 bases each). Deletions cut 3 bases from V and 1 base from J, with 12 bases between. The germline V gene has CDR1 SGHVS and CDR2 FQNEAQ. The length of the CDR3 is 16 residues. The CDR3 here is CASSFSGRGNTGELFF. The CDR3 DNA reads as TGTGCCAGCAGCTTTTCGGGACGGGGGAACACCGGGGAGCTGTTTTTT.

This clonotype was counted only a few times. V usage is TRBV5-6 and J usage is TRBJ1-2; 7 positions agree with TRBD1. Germline values: CDR1 SGHDT, CDR2 YYEEEE. The trim removed 3 bases at V and 4 bases at J, leaving 9 bases unmatched. The length of the CDR3 is 15 residues. The CDR3 DNA follows: TGTGCCAGCAGCTGGGGAACAGGGGCTACCTATGGCTACACCTTC. This sequence encodes CASSWGTGATYGYTF.

This clonotype occurred many times. This chain connects TRBV5-1 to TRBJ2-7; 8 bases line up with TRBD2. V shed 0 bases and J 3 bases; nucleotides not matched to a gene: 5. Germline V gives CDR1 SGHRS, CDR2 YFSETQ. The CDR3 loop spans 15 amino acids. The CDR3: CASSLDSGSLYEQYF. The CDR3 DNA reads TGCGCCAGCAGCTTGGACAGCGGGAGTCTCTACGAGCAGTACTTC.

This clonotype was counted ten times or more. The chain carries TRBV11-2 and TRBJ2-7; D gene uncertain. The CDR3 totals 11 residues. Per germline, CDR1 SGHAT and CDR2 FQNNGV. V was clipped by 5 bases and J by 5 bases, with 7 bases between them. CDR3 bases: TGTGCCAGCAGCCCCGCCGACGAGCAGTACTTC. Protein: CASSPADEQYF.

This clonotype has more than one count but fewer than ten. The V call is TRBV28, the J call TRBJ1-4, with D unclear. V was shortened by 3 bases and J by 6 bases, with 17 bases between the two germline ends. CDR1 and CDR2 from the germline V gene are MDHEN and SYDVKM. The CDR3 sequence is 16 residues long. The CDR3 protein is CASSFPLRGRDEKLFF. DNA for the CDR3: TGTGCCAGCAGTTTCCCCCTCCGAGGCCGGGATGAAAAACTGTTTTTT.

This clonotype was seen a handful of times. The chain is built from TRBV6-2 or TRBV6-3 and TRBJ2-3, with TRBD2 matching 9 bases. In germline, CDR1 is MNHEY, CDR2 SVGEGT. This CDR3 spans 16 amino acids. V lost 6 bases and J lost 2; bases outside the gene matches: 9. The CDR3 DNA sequence: TGTGCCAGCAGCCCACTAGCGGGTAAACCCACAGATACGCAGTATTTT. This encodes CASSPLAGKPTDTQYF.

In its sample, this clonotype was seen a few times. The DNA for the CDR3 is TGTGCCACCAGCCCTCAAAGAATCAACTACGAGCAGTACTTC. Amino acid sequence: CATSPQRINYEQYF. This sequence joins TRBV15 and TRBJ2-7; D call uncertain. Trimming cost V 5 bases and J 3 bases, with 14 bases left between them. CDR1 and CDR2 from the germline V gene are LNHNV and YYDKDF (reference sequence). The CDR3 totals 14 residues.

This clonotype was observed many times. The CDR3 loop reads CASSQVGGAGAYEQYF. CDR3 coding DNA: TGTGCCAGCAGCCAAGTGGGAGGGGCAGGGGCCTACGAGCAGTACTTC. This rearrangement joins TRBV4-2 to TRBJ2-7; tentatively, D is TRBD2 (7 bases). Germline loops: CDR1 LGHNA, CDR2 YNFKEQ. Trimming left V 1 base short and J 2 bases short, with 15 bases between. CDR3 length: 16 amino acids.

This clonotype was found a few times. The chain couples TRBV29-1 to TRBJ2-5, with D maybe TRBD1 (6 bases). The CDR3 has 15 amino acids. Trimming stripped 4 bases from V and 3 bases from J, with 18 bases between. Looked up from germline, CDR1 is SQVTM and CDR2 is ANQGSEA. The DNA of the CDR3 is TGCAGCGTTGGGGTTTGGGGACAAGGGAAAGAGACCCAGTACTTC. Its protein product is CSVGVWGQGKETQYF.

The chain employs TRBV4-3 and TRBJ2-2; D is ambiguous. Trimming stripped 3 bases from V and 0 bases from J, with 8 bases between. The CDR3 has 15 amino acids. Germline CDR1 reads LGHNA; CDR2 reads YSLEER. Written as DNA, the CDR3 is TGCGCCAGCAGCCAGCAGGTGACGAACACCGGGGAGCTGTTTTTT. Amino acids: CASSQQVTNTGELFF.

Many counts were recorded for this clonotype. The genes are TRBV7-2 and TRBJ2-1; 8 bases match TRBD2. J was trimmed by 5 bases and V by 2 bases; bases with no gene match: 5. Germline loops: CDR1 SGHTA, CDR2 FQGNSA. The CDR3 consists of 15 residues. CDR3 amino acids: CASSLTSGANNEQFF. The CDR3 nucleotides read TGTGCCAGCAGCTTAACTAGCGGAGCGAACAATGAGCAGTTCTTC.

This clonotype was picked up a small number of times. The chain carries TRBV6-1 and TRBJ2-3; 7 bases line up with TRBD1. Germline V gene data show CDR1 as MNHNS and CDR2 as SASEGT. With V trimmed by 3 bases and J by 5 bases, 11 bases remained unmatched. The CDR3 is 16 residues long. The CDR3 is CASSDRTGQGRDTQYF. The DNA for the CDR3 is TGTGCCAGCAGTGACCGGACAGGCCAAGGAAGAGATACGCAGTATTTT.

This clonotype came up a few times. The chain links TRBV2 to TRBJ1-4, with TRBD1 as a possible D gene (6 bases). This CDR3 region has 14 residues. The V and J ends lost 7 bases and 8 bases respectively, with 17 bases between them. Germline V gene lookup returns CDR1 SNHLY and CDR2 FYNNEI. The CDR3 DNA is TGTGCCAGCACCCTTCAGGGGATAGGAGAAAAACTGTTTTTT. Amino acid sequence: CASTLQGIGEKLFF.

The CDR3 loop is CSTGVNTEAFF. The CDR3, as DNA: TGCAGTACGGGGGTGAACACTGAAGCTTTCTTT. The chain couples TRBV20-1 to TRBJ1-1; D may be TRBD1 (5 bases). The ends were cut back, 8 bases at V and 0 bases at J, with 7 bases in the middle. The CDR3 runs 11 residues. From germline, CDR1 is DFQATT and CDR2 SNEGSKA (reference sequence).

The DNA of the CDR3 is TGTGCCAGCAGCCATTATACTAGCGGGAGTATTTACGAGCAGTACTTC. It encodes CASSHYTSGSIYEQYF. J is TRBJ2-7 and V is TRBV4-2; 11 bases line up with TRBD2. This CDR3 contains 16 residues. In germline, CDR1 is LGHNA, CDR2 YNFKEQ. V lost 3 bases, J lost 4 bases, and 8 bases stayed unmatched.

The V and J genes are TRBV4-2 and TRBJ2-5; no clear D. V shed 1 base and J shed 7 bases, with 16 bases lying between them. The CDR3 totals 15 residues. The germline V gene has CDR1 LGHNA and CDR2 YNFKEQ. Here the CDR3 reads CASSQASAVPGTQYF. The CDR3 DNA is TGTGCCAGCAGCCAAGCTTCCGCGGTGCCCGGGACCCAGTACTTC.

Only a few counts were recorded for this clonotype. The V and J genes are TRBV29-1 and TRBJ2-7, with 10 bases fitting TRBD2. The J segment lost 5 bases and the V segment lost 5 bases, leaving 15 bases of the junction unmatched. In germline, CDR1 is SQVTM, CDR2 ANQGSEA. The CDR3 contains 16 residues. The CDR3 protein is CSVRGSSGRVFDEQYF. The CDR3 DNA reads as TGCAGCGTTCGGGGATCTAGCGGGAGAGTCTTCGACGAGCAGTACTTC.

This chain links TRBV20-1 with TRBJ1-6; 7 bases are shared with TRBD1. J gave up 10 bases and V 2 bases, and 11 bases lay outside the gene matches. Germline CDR1 is DFQATT and CDR2 is SNEGSKA (reference sequence). The CDR3 is made up of 15 amino acids. The CDR3 DNA reads TGCAGTGCTAGACTACCCGGGACAGAAAAATCACCCCTCCACTTT. Protein product: CSARLPGTEKSPLHF.

The V gene is TRBV19, the J gene TRBJ2-1; TRBD2 aligns across 7 bases. The ends lost 1 base at V and 1 base at J; junction bases unmatched: 4. Looked up from germline, CDR1 is LNHDA and CDR2 is SQIVND (reference sequence). The CDR3 sequence is 16 residues long. For the CDR3, the DNA is TGTGCCAGTAGTATAGGGGAGGGGAAGTCCTACAATGAGCAGTTCTTC. Amino acids: CASSIGEGKSYNEQFF.

A few counts support this clonotype. The chain links TRBV24-1 to TRBJ2-3, with TRBD1 matching over 10 bases. With 5 bases clipped from V and 5 bases from J, the junction kept 9 bases outside the gene matches. Germline-derived CDR1 and CDR2 are KGHDR and SFDVKD. The CDR3 extends over 16 amino acids. The CDR3 sequence is CATSVARDRGGDTQYF. Here the CDR3 DNA reads TGTGCCACCAGTGTAGCCCGGGACAGGGGTGGAGATACGCAGTATTTT.

This clonotype was counted ten times or more. The chain combines TRBV4-2 with TRBJ2-5; no firm D call. Trimming cost V 0 bases and J 2 bases, with 4 bases left between them. This CDR3 region has 13 residues. Germline V gives CDR1 LGHNA, CDR2 YNFKEQ. Written as DNA, the CDR3 is TGTGCCAGCAGCCAAGATTGGCAAGAGACCCAGTACTTC. It translates to CASSQDWQETQYF.

This clonotype was seen a few times. The chain employs TRBV5-1 and TRBJ1-6; TRBD1 aligns across 8 bases. This CDR3 region has 15 residues. Germline-derived CDR1 and CDR2 are SGHRS and YFSETQ. V lost 3 bases and J lost 7; bases outside the gene matches: 6. CDR3 sequence reads: CASSWGQEGNSPLHF. CDR3 DNA sequence: TGCGCCAGCAGCTGGGGACAGGAGGGGAATTCACCCCTCCACTTT.

This clonotype occurred once. The chain uses TRBV5-1 and TRBJ1-3; D is undetermined. The CDR3 contains 14 residues. Germline CDR1 is SGHRS and CDR2 is YFSETQ. V shed 8 bases and J shed 0 bases, with 12 bases lying between them. The DNA of the CDR3 is TGCGCCAGTCAGCCAGGCCACTCTGGAAACACCATATATTTT. Translating it yields CASQPGHSGNTIYF.